Presented here are 9 T cell receptor beta chains from one specimen sequenced in a study of T-cell reconstitution after alpha-beta-depleted transplantation in children. The TCRbeta library was prepared with unique molecular identifiers. TCRdb ran MiXCR on the PCR reads and lists one entry per CDR3 protein. This table holds roughly 190,000 distinct CDR3 sequences, roughly 14% found once. The sequenced sample was PBMCs from the stem cell graft donor, obtained from the stem cell graft. These receptors were obtained from a human donor who donated a stem cell graft to a child with acute lymphoblastic leukemia.

The J gene is TRBJ2-1, the V gene TRBV20-1; 12 bases are shared with TRBD2. V lost 4 bases to trimming and J lost 3 bases; unmatched junction nucleotides: 4. The CDR3 runs 15 residues. CDR1 DFQATT and CDR2 SNEGSKA come from the germline V gene (reference sequence). DNA for the CDR3: TGCAGTGCTACCCGGACTAGCGGGATCTACAATGAGCAGTTCTTC. Translating gives CSATRTSGIYNEQFF.

The table lists this clonotype with many counts. The V call is TRBV7-9, the J call TRBJ2-7; TRBD2 aligns across 9 bases. Trimming took 4 bases from V and 5 from J; bases not matched to a gene: 6. The CDR3 spans 14 residues. CDR1 is SEHNR, CDR2 FQNEAQ, per germline (reference sequence). Here the CDR3 DNA reads TGTGCCAGCAGCTCTAGACTAGCGGTCCACGAGCAGTACTTC. Amino acids: CASSSRLAVHEQYF.

There are a few counts of this clonotype. This chain uses TRBV12-3 or TRBV12-4 with TRBJ2-1; 8 positions agree with TRBD1. The CDR3 has 13 residues. The junction had 4 bases not matched to a gene; V was cut back by 4 bases and J by 8 bases. The CDR3 loop is CASSSSGGHEQFF. The CDR3 coding sequence is TGTGCCAGCAGTTCGTCAGGGGGCCATGAGCAGTTCTTC.

This clonotype was recorded a few times. V and J are TRBV20-1 and TRBJ2-1, with TRBD2 identical over 9 bases. This CDR3 region has 12 residues. Germline CDR1 and CDR2: DFQATT and SNEGSKA (reference sequence). With 5 bases clipped from V and 10 bases from J, the junction kept 6 bases outside the gene matches. The CDR3 reads CSALIAGVEQFF. In DNA form, the CDR3 reads TGCAGTGCTTTAATAGCGGGAGTCGAGCAGTTCTTC.

This clonotype was detected many times. This rearrangement joins TRBV19 to TRBJ1-1; 10 bases are a match to TRBD1. The CDR3 consists of 14 residues. Germline V gives CDR1 LNHDA, CDR2 SQIVND (reference sequence). V lost 7 bases to trimming and J lost 6 bases; unmatched junction nucleotides: 8. The CDR3 sequence: CASIQGQGFSEAFF. In nucleotides, the CDR3 is TGTGCCAGTATTCAGGGACAGGGGTTCTCTGAAGCTTTCTTT.

This clonotype was seen many times. The chain recombines TRBV5-1 with TRBJ2-2; TRBD1 aligns across 8 bases. This CDR3 has 16 residues. Germline trimming cut 0 bases from V and 1 base from J; bases unmatched to any gene: 2. The germline V gene encodes CDR1 SGHRS and CDR2 YFSETQ. CDR3 region: CASSLAGQGNTGELFF. The DNA for the CDR3 is TGCGCCAGCAGCTTGGCCGGACAGGGGAACACCGGGGAGCTGTTTTTT.

Many counts were recorded for this clonotype. The chain uses TRBV5-1 and TRBJ2-7; 10 bases line up with TRBD2. Unmatched junction bases numbered 6, after V lost 4 bases and J lost 2 bases. The CDR3 contains 15 residues. Looked up from germline, CDR1 is SGHRS and CDR2 is YFSETQ. CDR3 nucleotide sequence: TGCGCCAGCAGCCCCGTACTAGCGGGGACCTACGAGCAGTACTTC. Translating it yields CASSPVLAGTYEQYF.

This clonotype occurred many times. The chain links TRBV5-1 to TRBJ2-7, with D maybe TRBD2 (5 bases). The CDR3 loop spans 13 amino acids. In germline, CDR1 is SGHRS, CDR2 YFSETQ. The V and J ends lost 4 bases and 5 bases respectively, with 13 bases between them. CDR3 amino acids: CASSRGSDDEQYF. Here the CDR3 DNA reads TGCGCCAGCAGCCGAGGGTCGGACGACGAGCAGTACTTC.

A note on this clonotype: This may be a read error, as it is one base from a much larger clone. J is TRBJ2-3 and V is TRBV7-8; D is perhaps TRBD2 (5 bases). The CDR3 loop spans 16 amino acids. Germline CDR1 and CDR2: SGHVS and FQNEAQ. Here the CDR3 reads CASSPVGADFTATQYF. The CDR3 region has the DNA TGTGCCAGCAGCCCAGTAGGAGCGGATTTTACAGCTACGCAGTATTTT.